The 22 T cell receptor beta chains in this list originate from one sample, sequenced in a study of Ad26.COV2.S vaccination and SARS-CoV-2 variants. Regarding treatment: around 19 received Ad26.COV2.S at low or high dose, single or two shots; a few received placebo; per-sample allocation not given. It was on day 63 after the first vaccine or placebo injection that samples were taken. Assay used: immunoSEQ multiplex PCR; TCRdb lists only in-frame clones, some missing. The sample has hundreds of thousands of clones; about 89% are singletons. Specimen: peripheral blood, collected in a trial of Ad26.COV2.S vaccine versus placebo. Receptors were obtained from a person aged 18-60 years who received the Ad26.COV2.S COVID-19 vaccine or a placebo.

The chain carries TRBV10-3 and TRBJ2-7, with D possibly being TRBD2 (6 bases). The CDR3 covers 14 residues. Per the germline V gene, CDR1 is ENHRY and CDR2 is SYGVKD. The germline V and J ends were trimmed by 10 bases and 1 base, with 17 bases remaining between them. CDR3: CATLDGGTSYEQYF. Written as DNA, the CDR3 is TGTGCCACCCTGGACGGAGGGACTTCCTACGAGCAGTACTTC.

The chain uses TRBV19 and TRBJ1-2; tentatively, D is TRBD1 (5 bases). V lost 5 bases and J lost 7, with 17 bases in between. CDR3 length equals 14 residues. Germline loops: CDR1 LNHDA, CDR2 SQIVND (reference sequence). The CDR3 DNA reads as TGTGCCAGTAGTTTTTCCGGGACGAGTTCTGGCTACACCTTC. Translation: CASSFSGTSSGYTF.

The chain joins TRBV13 to TRBJ2-3; TRBD1 might be the D (5 bases). The CDR3 spans 15 residues. Trimming left V 4 bases short and J 0 bases short, with 11 bases between. CDR1 is PRHDT and CDR2 is FYEKMQ in the germline V gene (reference sequence). In nucleotides, the CDR3 is TGTGCCAGCAGCTCTCTCAGGGATAGCACAGATACGCAGTATTTT. Its protein is CASSSLRDSTDTQYF.

The V call is TRBV5-5, the J call TRBJ2-2; possible D gene TRBD2, 5 bases. Trimming took off 4 bases at V and 0 bases at J, with 10 bases between the two ends. Per germline, CDR1 SGHKS and CDR2 YYEKEE (reference sequence). CDR3 length: 15 residues. The CDR3 is CASSEGPANTGELFF. The DNA of the CDR3 is TGTGCCAGCAGCGAGGGCCCAGCGAACACCGGGGAGCTGTTTTTT.

The chain has TRBV30 and TRBJ2-2; D is possibly TRBD1 or TRBD2 (6 bases each). The CDR3 length is 16 residues. V lost 3 bases and J lost 4, with 18 bases in between. Germline V gene data show CDR1 as GTSNPN and CDR2 as SVGIG (reference sequence). CDR3 DNA: TGTGCCTGGAGGACCGGACAGTGGAGGGCCACCGGGGAGCTGTTTTTT. Translating gives CAWRTGQWRATGELFF.

V is TRBV27 and J is TRBJ2-3; 11 positions match TRBD2. Germline assignment: CDR1 MNHEY and CDR2 SMNVEV (reference sequence). V lost 4 bases to trimming and J lost 6 bases; unmatched junction nucleotides: 6. The CDR3 sequence is 15 residues long. The CDR3 sequence: CASSSTSGSMDTQYF. In DNA, the CDR3 is TGTGCCAGCAGTTCAACTAGCGGGAGTATGGATACGCAGTATTTT.

The J gene is TRBJ2-3, the V gene TRBV5-8; maybe TRBD2 (6 bases). Trimming shortened V by 5 bases and J by 4 bases, and 17 bases separated the two germline ends. Per the germline V gene, CDR1 is SGHTS and CDR2 is YDEGEE. The CDR3 is 15 residues long. Here the CDR3 DNA reads TGTGCCAGCAGGTCGGACTATTTTGGCGCAGATACGCAGTATTTT. Protein product: CASRSDYFGADTQYF.

V is TRBV27 and J is TRBJ2-1; unclear D gene. Trimming took off 0 bases at V and 6 bases at J, with 6 bases between the two ends. Per the germline V gene, CDR1 is MNHEY and CDR2 is SMNVEV (reference sequence). CDR3 length: 13 residues. CDR3 nucleotides: TGTGCCAGCAGTTTATCTCCGAGCAATGAGCAGTTCTTC. Residues: CASSLSPSNEQFF.

The chain carries TRBV5-1 and TRBJ2-2; TRBD1 aligns across 8 bases. Germline CDR1 SGHRS, CDR2 YFSETQ. The CDR3 sequence is 18 residues long. Losses at the gene ends were 4 bases for V and 0 bases for J; bases not matched to a gene: 11. CDR3 in amino acids: CASSGQGALSANTGELFF. As DNA, the CDR3 is TGCGCCAGCAGCGGGCAGGGGGCGCTTTCTGCGAACACCGGGGAGCTGTTTTTT.

The chain is built from TRBV5-6 and TRBJ1-1; D call uncertain. Germline assignment: CDR1 SGHDT and CDR2 YYEEEE. Trimming took 6 bases from V and 4 from J, leaving 13 bases between them. This CDR3 has 13 residues. CDR3 sequence: CASIRDGGTEAFF. The DNA for the CDR3 is TGTGCCAGCATTAGGGATGGAGGCACTGAAGCTTTCTTT.

V is TRBV7-8 and J is TRBJ1-6, with 7 positions matching TRBD1. Germline lookup yields CDR1 SGHVS and CDR2 FQNEAQ. V shed 4 bases, J shed 7 bases, and the junction held 10 bases outside the gene matches. CDR3 size: 16 residues. This CDR3 is CASSSETGRGNSPLHF. The DNA of the CDR3 is TGTGCCAGCAGCTCAGAGACAGGGCGCGGGAATTCACCCCTCCACTTT.

The genes are TRBV6-5 and TRBJ2-2; D gene uncertain. CDR3 size: 14 residues. Trimming left V 4 bases short and J 3 bases short, with 9 bases between. The germline CDR1 and CDR2 sequences are MNHEY and SVGAGI. The CDR3 sequence: CASSSQRYTGELFF. The DNA of the CDR3 is TGTGCCAGCAGTTCTCAGCGTTACACCGGGGAGCTGTTTTTT.

This chain joins TRBV6-6 and TRBJ2-1, with 9 bases lining up with TRBD2. The CDR3 runs to 16 residues. From germline, CDR1 is MNHNY and CDR2 SVGAGI (reference sequence). The V and J ends lost 6 bases and 6 bases, in that order; junction bases with no gene match: 12. The CDR3 DNA follows: TGTGCCAGCAGCATACGGCGGGAGGGTTGGGGCAATGAGCAGTTCTTC. It translates to CASSIRREGWGNEQFF.

This clone was detected only once. The V gene is TRBV24-1, the J gene TRBJ2-1; weak D call: TRBD1 (6 bases). Germline CDR1 is KGHDR and CDR2 is SFDVKD. Between the trimmed V and J ends, which lost 3 bases and 5 bases, there was a span of 10 bases. The CDR3 consists of 14 residues. The CDR3 sequence is CATSDPRGNNEQFF. CDR3 bases: TGTGCCACCAGTGATCCCAGGGGCAACAATGAGCAGTTCTTC.

J is TRBJ2-5 and V is TRBV9; TRBD2 agrees at 8 bases. Unmatched junction bases numbered 11, after V lost 3 bases and J lost 4 bases. This CDR3 has 16 amino acids. Germline V gene sequence: CDR1 SGDLS, CDR2 YYNGEE. The CDR3, as DNA: TGTGCCAGCAGCGGAAGAGTGACGGGGGGGCTAGAGACCCAGTACTTC. Protein product: CASSGRVTGGLETQYF. Full variable domain (rest looked up from reference TRBV9 and TRBJ2-5): DSGVTQTPKHLITATGQRVTLRCSPRSGDLSVYWYQQSLDQGLQFLIQYYNGEERAKGNILERFSAQQFPDLHSELNLSSLELGDSALYFCASSGRVTGGLETQYFGPGTRLLVL.

The chain uses TRBV11-3 and TRBJ2-7; 15 bases match TRBD2. With 5 bases clipped from V and 3 bases from J, the junction kept 17 bases outside the gene matches. Germline CDR1 SGHNT, CDR2 YENEEA. CDR3 length equals 20 residues. CDR3 sequence (DNA): TGTGCCAGCAGCCTACGGGGCCCCAGGGGACTAGCGGGAGGATACTACGAGCAGTACTTC. Translating gives CASSLRGPRGLAGGYYEQYF.

This clone is a singleton in its sample. CDR3 nucleotides: TGTGCCAGTAGTAGGGCTCCGGGACAGGCTTTCTTT. Amino acids: CASSRAPGQAFF. The rearrangement joins TRBV19 to TRBJ1-1; 7 bases line up with TRBD1. Per germline, CDR1 LNHDA and CDR2 SQIVND (reference sequence). The CDR3 consists of 12 residues. The junction had 7 bases not matched to a gene; V was cut back by 4 bases and J by 11 bases.

The chain employs TRBV9 and TRBJ1-4; TRBD1 aligns across 9 bases. This CDR3 is built from 16 residues. CDR1 SGDLS and CDR2 YYNGEE come from the germline V gene. V lost 3 bases and J lost 8; bases outside the gene matches: 11. The CDR3 region has the DNA TGTGCCAGCAGCGCAGGCGGGACAGGGCACCGCGAAAAACTGTTTTTT. It yields the protein CASSAGGTGHREKLFF.

The rearrangement joins TRBV25-1 to TRBJ2-7; 13 positions agree with TRBD2. Looked up from germline, CDR1 is MGHDK and CDR2 is SYGVNS. V was pared by 8 bases and J by 8 bases, with 12 bases of the junction left unmatched. The CDR3 extends over 15 amino acids. The CDR3 coding sequence is TGTGCCAGCGGCAGTACCGGGACTAGCGGGACCAAGCAGTACTTC. Amino acids: CASGSTGTSGTKQYF.

The chain uses TRBV7-3 and TRBJ1-1, with D maybe TRBD1 (5 bases). The CDR3 runs 16 residues. Trimming stripped 0 bases from V and 0 bases from J, with 11 bases between. The V gene's germline CDR1 is SGHTA and CDR2 FQGTGA. The CDR3 DNA sequence: TGTGCCAGCAGCTTAACCTTTACAGGTATGAACACTGAAGCTTTCTTT. This encodes CASSLTFTGMNTEAFF.

The chain carries TRBV4-2 and TRBJ2-1; TRBD2 agrees at 12 bases. This CDR3 is 18 amino acids long. With V trimmed by 2 bases and J by 8 bases, 13 bases remained unmatched. The germline V gene has CDR1 LGHNA and CDR2 YNFKEQ. CDR3 loop: CASSQTVGTSGLLDEQFF. CDR3 nucleotides: TGTGCCAGCAGCCAAACCGTTGGGACTAGCGGGCTGCTGGATGAGCAGTTCTTC.

The CDR3 DNA follows: TGTGCCAGCAGTTTCGACAGGGAAGAGACCCAGTACTTC. Translation: CASSFDREETQYF. V usage is TRBV27 and J usage is TRBJ2-5; 7 positions match TRBD1. Germline assignment: CDR1 MNHEY and CDR2 SMNVEV (reference sequence). This CDR3 has 13 residues. After removal of 3 bases from V and 3 bases from J, the junction contained 1 base not matched to a gene.